These 20 T cell receptor beta chains were all obtained from the same sample, sequenced in a study of blood T cell repertoires in COVID-19. The assay was immunoSEQ multiplex PCR, and TCRdb's table has in-frame clones only and misses some. The top ten hold 0.55% to 0.75% of the sample, which has about 440,000 clones, roughly 87% seen once. Specimen: PBMCs or T cells enriched from blood (not recorded which). The receptors derive from a man aged 18 to 30 who had recovered from COVID-19.

The chain joins TRBV6-4 to TRBJ1-6; TRBD1 might be the D (5 bases). The V end lost 2 bases, the J end lost 5 bases, and 7 bases lay between the germline ends. There are 14 residues in the CDR3. The germline V gene has CDR1 MRHNA and CDR2 SNTAGT. CDR3 sequence: CASSDGGDNSPLHF. The CDR3 DNA is TGTGCCAGCAGTGACGGAGGGGATAATTCACCCCTCCACTTT.

The V gene is TRBV3-1 (or the pseudogene TRBV3-2), the J gene TRBJ2-7, with 8 bases matching TRBD2. The V and J ends lost 2 bases and 2 bases, in that order; junction bases with no gene match: 8. Per the germline V gene, CDR1 is LGHDT and CDR2 is YNNKEL (reference sequence). CDR3 length: 16 amino acids. The CDR3 nucleotides read TGTGCCAGCAGCCAATCCCCCGGGGGGGGCCCCTACGAGCAGTACTTC. Protein product: CASSQSPGGGPYEQYF.

Note on this clone: Within the sample, other DNA sequences also encode this same CDR3. The chain combines TRBV2 with TRBJ2-3, with 8 positions matching TRBD1. This CDR3 is 13 amino acids long. The trim removed 6 bases at V and 3 bases at J, leaving 2 bases unmatched. Germline V lookup: CDR1 SNHLY, CDR2 FYNNEI. CDR3 in amino acids: CASSGQGTDTQYF. The CDR3 nucleotides are TGTGCCAGCAGCGGACAGGGTACAGATACGCAGTATTTT.

This chain uses TRBV19 with TRBJ1-1; possibly TRBD1 for D (5 bases). Per germline, CDR1 LNHDA and CDR2 SQIVND (reference sequence). The CDR3 is made up of 14 amino acids. With 6 bases removed from V and 1 base from J, the gap between germline ends came to 12 bases. Here the CDR3 reads CASRTGGANTEAFF. The CDR3 bases are TGTGCCAGTAGGACCGGAGGGGCGAACACTGAAGCTTTCTTT. Supplemented by reference TRBV19 and TRBJ1-1, the full variable domain reads DGGITQSPKYLFRKEGQNVTLSCEQNLNHDAMYWYRQDPGQGLRLIYYSQIVNDFQKGDIAEGYSVSREKKESFPLTVTSAQKNPTAFYLCASRTGGANTEAFFGQGTRLTVV.

This clone was observed a handful of times. The rearrangement joins TRBV7-9 to TRBJ1-4, with D possibly TRBD1 on 5 matching bases. This CDR3 has 13 amino acids. Germline values: CDR1 SEHNR, CDR2 FQNEAQ (reference sequence). Trimming pared 4 bases from V and 8 bases from J, leaving 11 bases between. CDR3 sequence (DNA): TGTGCCAGCAGCTCTGACAGAGACGAAAAACTGTTTTTT. It encodes CASSSDRDEKLFF.

The J gene is TRBJ1-1, the V gene TRBV27; no clear D. V lost 10 bases and J lost 0, with 9 bases in between. The CDR3 runs 12 residues. Germline CDR1 reads MNHEY; CDR2 reads SMNVEV (reference sequence). CDR3 amino acids: CATGTVNTEAFF. The CDR3 DNA reads TGTGCCACCGGAACAGTGAACACTGAAGCTTTCTTT.

The chain carries TRBV2 and TRBJ1-2, with D possibly TRBD1 on 6 matching bases. Trimming pared 11 bases from V and 0 bases from J, leaving 22 bases between. The CDR3 runs 16 residues. In germline, CDR1 is SNHLY, CDR2 FYNNEI. CDR3 sequence reads: CARKLQGGSTNYGYTF. CDR3 DNA: TGTGCCCGAAAATTACAGGGCGGATCTACTAACTATGGCTACACCTTC. Drawing the rest from reference TRBV2 and TRBJ1-2, the complete variable domain is EPEVTQTPSHQVTQMGQEVILRCVPISNHLYFYWYRQILGQKVEFLVSFYNNEISEKSEIFDDQFSVERPDGSNFTLKIRSTKLEDSAMYFCARKLQGGSTNYGYTFGSGTRLTVV.

The chain employs TRBV9 and TRBJ1-3; D unclear. CDR3 length: 14 residues. CDR1 and CDR2 from the germline V gene are SGDLS and YYNGEE. Deletions cut 3 bases from V and 1 base from J, with 8 bases between. This CDR3 is CASSAHFSGNTIYF. CDR3 DNA: TGTGCCAGCAGCGCCCATTTTTCTGGAAACACCATATATTTT.

The CDR3 nucleotides read TGTGCCAGCAGTTCCCTCCCCGGGACAGGGGCTTCGGAACAGCCCCAGCATTTT. It specifies CASSSLPGTGASEQPQHF. The chain recombines TRBV27 with TRBJ1-5; 10 nucleotides align to TRBD1. The CDR3 is made up of 18 amino acids. In germline, CDR1 is MNHEY, CDR2 SMNVEV (reference sequence). V was pared by 4 bases and J by 7 bases, with 16 bases of the junction left unmatched.

CDR3 sequence: CASSVGDRGIEGNQPQHF. CDR3 in DNA: TGTGCCAGCAGCGTAGGGGACAGGGGAATTGAGGGCAATCAGCCCCAGCATTTT. V and J are TRBV9 and TRBJ1-5, with 10 bases aligning to TRBD1. There are 18 residues in the CDR3. Germline V gene sequence: CDR1 SGDLS, CDR2 YYNGEE. V trimming: 0 bases; J trimming: 2 bases; junction bases outside the gene matches: 8.

This chain's CDR3 is CASSLIGTGDGTEAFF. The DNA for the CDR3 is TGTGCCAGCAGTTTAATTGGGACAGGGGATGGTACTGAAGCTTTCTTT. This sequence joins TRBV28 and TRBJ1-1; 10 positions match TRBD1. CDR3 length equals 16 residues. The V and J ends lost 2 bases and 5 bases, in that order; junction bases with no gene match: 8. Germline V gives CDR1 MDHEN, CDR2 SYDVKM.

The chain links TRBV3-1 (or the pseudogene TRBV3-2) to TRBJ1-1; D not certain. This CDR3 spans 12 amino acids. Germline assignment: CDR1 LGHDT and CDR2 YNNKEL (reference sequence). V dropped 1 base and J dropped 8 bases, with 8 bases sitting between them. The CDR3 DNA reads as TGTGCCAGCAGCCAAGCGAGATCCGAAGCTTTCTTT. Translating it yields CASSQARSEAFF.

The gene calls are TRBV30 and TRBJ1-1; D is perhaps TRBD1 (5 bases). V lost 0 bases to trimming and J lost 13 bases, with 15 bases between them. This CDR3 has 12 residues. Germline CDR1 and CDR2: GTSNPN and SVGIG (reference sequence). CDR3 sequence: CAWSVRAGLDFF. In DNA form, the CDR3 reads TGTGCCTGGAGTGTAAGGGCAGGGCTTGATTTCTTT.

This clone showed up just a few times. The chain uses TRBV4-2 and TRBJ1-3; D possibly corresponds to TRBD1 (5 bases). V was pared by 6 bases and J by 4 bases, with 22 bases between. CDR1 and CDR2 (germline): LGHNA, YNFKEQ. This CDR3 has 17 amino acids. The CDR3 sequence: CASSRGGAAGPGNTIYF. CDR3 DNA: TGTGCCAGCAGTCGAGGTGGGGCAGCGGGACCGGGAAACACCATATATTTT.

The chain is built from TRBV19 and TRBJ2-4, with 8 bases aligning to TRBD2. The CDR3 is 14 amino acids. With V trimmed by 3 bases and J by 6 bases, 4 bases remained unmatched. The germline CDR1 and CDR2 sequences are LNHDA and SQIVND (reference sequence). Here the CDR3 reads CASSIGLAPNIQYF. The DNA of the CDR3 is TGTGCCAGTAGTATTGGACTAGCCCCAAACATTCAGTACTTC. Variable domain in full (rest from reference TRBV19 and TRBJ2-4): DGGITQSPKYLFRKEGQNVTLSCEQNLNHDAMYWYRQDPGQGLRLIYYSQIVNDFQKGDIAEGYSVSREKKESFPLTVTSAQKNPTAFYLCASSIGLAPNIQYFGAGTRLSVL.

In the case of this clone: Additional DNA sequences in this sample encode the identical CDR3. J is TRBJ1-1 and V is TRBV7-9; 9 positions match TRBD1. The CDR3 is made up of 14 amino acids. The V and J ends lost 4 bases and 5 bases, in that order; junction bases with no gene match: 5. Germline CDR1 SEHNR, CDR2 FQNEAQ (reference sequence). In DNA form, the CDR3 reads TGTGCCAGCAGCTCGACAGGGGGAGGGACTGAAGCTTTCTTT. Its protein is CASSSTGGGTEAFF.

CDR3 loop: CASSSVPGQGKEDTEAFF. Written as DNA, the CDR3 is TGTGCCAGCAGCTCAGTGCCGGGACAGGGGAAGGAAGACACTGAAGCTTTCTTT. The V call is TRBV2, the J call TRBJ1-1; 10 bases are shared with TRBD1. V trimming: 6 bases; J trimming: 3 bases; junction bases outside the gene matches: 16. The CDR3 runs to 18 residues. The V gene's germline CDR1 is SNHLY and CDR2 FYNNEI.

V and J are TRBV28 and TRBJ2-3, with D possibly TRBD1 on 6 matching bases. Germline V gene data show CDR1 as MDHEN and CDR2 as SYDVKM. V shed 2 bases and J shed 3 bases, with 9 bases lying between them. CDR3 length: 14 residues. CDR3 DNA: TGTGCCAGCAGTTTAGGTGGGACAACAGATACGCAGTATTTT. Protein sequence: CASSLGGTTDTQYF.

The rearrangement joins TRBV30 to TRBJ1-3, with D unclear. Germline V gene lookup returns CDR1 GTSNPN and CDR2 SVGIG (reference sequence). The CDR3 sequence is 17 residues long. Between the trimmed V and J ends, which lost 3 bases and 1 base, there was a span of 19 bases. The CDR3 DNA follows: TGTGCCTGGAGCGCCCGGGCCCTCCGAGGGTCTGGAAACACCATATATTTT. Residues: CAWSARALRGSGNTIYF. Drawing the rest from reference TRBV30 and TRBJ1-3, the complete variable domain is SQTIHQWPATLVQPVGSPLSLECTVEGTSNPNLYWYRQAAGRGLQLLFYSVGIGQISSEVPQNLSASRPQDRQFILSSKKLLLSDSGFYLCAWSARALRGSGNTIYFGEGSWLTVV.

Of note for this clone: Other nucleotide sequences in the sample specify the same CDR3. The chain employs TRBV12-3 or TRBV12-4 and TRBJ1-5, with TRBD1 identical over 7 bases. V shed 6 bases and J 2 bases; nucleotides not matched to a gene: 1. The CDR3 sequence is 13 residues long. CDR3 bases: TGTGCCAGCAGGGGGACAGGCAATCAGCCCCAGCATTTT. It encodes CASRGTGNQPQHF.